The source of this T cell receptor (beta chain) is a study of post-analysis software for immune sequencing data. Study context: The cohort encompassed relapsing-remitting, secondary progressive and progressive-relapsing multiple sclerosis disease courses.

This clonotype was found a few times. Its antigen is as yet unknown. Study-wide results and limits: Multiple sclerosis patients showed significantly lower normalized Chao1 diversity than controls did. Five TRBV segments, including TRBV5-6, TRBV5-1 and TRBV20-1, were more frequent in patients than controls.

Germline loops: CDR1 SGHTA, CDR2 FQGNSA. The germline V and J ends were trimmed by 1 base and 9 bases, with 19 bases remaining between them. This CDR3 comprises 16 residues. TCR beta cDNA libraries included unique molecular identifiers. TCRdb redid the calling of the PCR reads with MiXCR, one entry per CDR3 protein. The data show approximately 730,000 distinct CDR3 sequences, just under 30% seen once. Sequenced input: blood. The chain has TRBV7-2 and TRBJ2-1, with D perhaps matching TRBD1 (6 bases). The TCR originated in a girl between 5 and 17 years old with multiple sclerosis. This CDR3 reads CASSLGWGRLRGEQFF. The CDR3 nucleotides read TGTGCCAGCAGCTTAGGTTGGGGGCGGCTACGCGGTGAGCAGTTCTTC.